These 11 T cell receptor beta chains originate from one sample sequenced in a study of T cell responses to AZD1222 COVID-19 vaccine. The table came from immunoSEQ multiplex PCR; TCRdb's copy has only in-frame clones and leaves some out. The table records 85,000 to 100,000 clones, about 88% of them present only once. Sequencing was performed on peripheral blood, taken 28 days after the second AZD1222 dose. The source is an adult who received the AZD1222 COVID-19 vaccine.

This chain links TRBV2 with TRBJ2-4; D possibly corresponds to TRBD2 (5 bases). The germline V gene has CDR1 SNHLY and CDR2 FYNNEI. Trimming took off 3 bases at V and 6 bases at J, with 9 bases between the two ends. The CDR3 runs to 13 residues. The DNA for the CDR3 is TGTGCCAGCAGTGATGGGCGGGTAAACATTCAGTACTTC. This encodes CASSDGRVNIQYF.

The CDR3 bases are TGTGCCAGCTCACCAAGAGCGTTTGAAGGGGCTACTGAAGCTTTCTTT. It yields the protein CASSPRAFEGATEAFF. The rearrangement uses TRBV18 and TRBJ1-1; maybe TRBD1 (5 bases). The CDR3 has 16 amino acids. Trimming pared 2 bases from V and 5 bases from J, leaving 18 bases between. The germline CDR1 and CDR2 sequences are KGHSH and LQKENI.

The chain recombines TRBV3-1 (or the pseudogene TRBV3-2) with TRBJ2-2; no clear D gene. Trimming shortened V by 3 bases and J by 6 bases, and 5 bases separated the two germline ends. The CDR3 has 12 amino acids. Germline CDR1 LGHDT, CDR2 YNNKEL (reference sequence). The CDR3 DNA reads as TGTGCCAGCAGCCACCGGGCCGGGGAGCTGTTTTTT. Its protein is CASSHRAGELFF.

The chain uses TRBV18 and TRBJ1-5, with 8 bases identical to TRBD1. The CDR3 runs to 16 residues. Germline V gene sequence: CDR1 KGHSH, CDR2 LQKENI. The V and J ends lost 6 bases and 1 base, in that order; junction bases with no gene match: 8. The chain's CDR3 is CASSPDRVRSNQPQHF. CDR3 nucleotide sequence: TGTGCCAGCTCCCCGGACAGGGTGAGGAGCAATCAGCCCCAGCATTTT.

Only a few counts were recorded for this clone. This rearrangement joins TRBV12-3 or TRBV12-4 to TRBJ1-5, with 8 positions matching TRBD1. This CDR3 is 11 amino acids long. The V gene end was trimmed by 5 bases and the J gene end by 14 bases; junction bases not matched to a gene: 5. The CDR3 sequence: CASSRGQVKHF. CDR3 coding DNA: TGTGCCAGCAGTAGGGGACAGGTTAAGCATTTT.

The chain recombines TRBV7-2 with TRBJ1-3; no clear D gene. This CDR3 is 15 amino acids long. Trimming pared 5 bases from V and 0 bases from J, leaving 11 bases between. Germline V gene lookup returns CDR1 SGHTA and CDR2 FQGNSA. The CDR3 here is CASSAYLDSGNTIYF. In nucleotides, the CDR3 is TGTGCCAGCAGCGCCTACCTCGACTCTGGAAACACCATATATTTT.

The rearrangement joins TRBV19 to TRBJ1-4; D remains unclear. CDR1 and CDR2 (germline): LNHDA, SQIVND (reference sequence). The CDR3 has 15 amino acids. V was pared by 5 bases and J by 3 bases, with 13 bases between. Here the CDR3 DNA reads TGTGCCAGTAGTTTGGGGAACAGAGCTAATGAAAAACTGTTTTTT. This encodes CASSLGNRANEKLFF.

This sequence joins TRBV5-1 and TRBJ2-2; D may be TRBD1 (6 bases). The germline V gene encodes CDR1 SGHRS and CDR2 YFSETQ. The CDR3 sequence is 15 residues long. Trimming pared 2 bases from V and 4 bases from J, leaving 12 bases between. The CDR3 reads CASSLLTGLTGELFF. DNA for the CDR3: TGCGCCAGCAGCTTACTGACAGGACTCACCGGGGAGCTGTTTTTT. Full variable domain (outside the CDR3, taken from reference TRBV5-1 and TRBJ2-2): KAGVTQTPRYLIKTRGQQVTLSCSPISGHRSVSWYQQTPGQGLQFLFEYFSETQRNKGNFPGRFSGRQFSNSRSEMNVSTLELGDSALYLCASSLLTGLTGELFFGEGSRLTVL.

The V call is TRBV14, the J call TRBJ2-1; possibly TRBD1 for D (5 bases). CDR1 is SGHDN, CDR2 FVKESK, per germline. Trimming pared 0 bases from V and 8 bases from J, leaving 14 bases between. This CDR3 spans 15 amino acids. The CDR3 DNA follows: TGTGCCAGCAGCCAAGAAGGGGCACGTGTCCATGAGCAGTTCTTC. This codes for CASSQEGARVHEQFF. Supplemented by reference TRBV14 and TRBJ2-1, the full variable domain reads EAGVTQFPSHSVIEKGQTVTLRCDPISGHDNLYWYRRVMGKEIKFLLHFVKESKQDESGMPNNRFLAERTGGTYSTLKVQPAELEDSGVYFCASSQEGARVHEQFFGPGTRLTVL.

The rearrangement uses TRBV2 and TRBJ1-2, with D tentatively TRBD1 (6 bases). Germline CDR1 and CDR2: SNHLY and FYNNEI. V was shortened by 5 bases and J by 6 bases, with 25 bases between the two germline ends. The CDR3 runs 17 residues. The CDR3: CASSRTLQGRTGDGYTF. The CDR3 nucleotides are TGTGCCAGCAGTCGAACGTTACAGGGCCGCACGGGTGATGGCTACACCTTC.

This chain joins TRBV18 and TRBJ1-6, with 9 nucleotides matching TRBD1. V shed 3 bases, J shed 7 bases, and the junction held 1 base outside the gene matches. Germline V gene lookup returns CDR1 KGHSH and CDR2 LQKENI. This CDR3 is 14 amino acids long. CDR3 region: CASSPDRGNSPLHF. Written as DNA, the CDR3 is TGTGCCAGCTCACCTGACAGGGGGAATTCACCCCTCCACTTT.